The 20 T cell receptor beta chains reported below all come from one sample, sequenced in a study of blood T cells in healthy people across ages. A second about 6 to 12 cycle PCR used barcoded and J-beta primers. TCRdb itself ran the 5' RACE reads through MiXCR, one entry per CDR3 protein. The table shows around 1,700,000 distinct CDR3 sequences, with 28% occurring only once. Sample: blood. The receptors originated from a woman aged 30 to 39 in good health.

The rearrangement links TRBV20-1 to TRBJ2-3; 7 nucleotides align to TRBD2. This CDR3 comprises 12 residues. Germline values: CDR1 DFQATT, CDR2 SNEGSKA (reference sequence). V lost 7 bases and J lost 8; bases outside the gene matches: 9. The DNA for the CDR3 is TGCAGTGTTGGGAGGGGTGTTGTTACGCAGTATTTT. It codes for CSVGRGVVTQYF.

The table lists this clonotype with a few counts. This CDR3 is missing its conserved last phenylalanine or tryptophan, likely due to a read error. The chain carries TRBV12-3 or TRBV12-4 and TRBJ1-6, with 12 bases identical to TRBD1. With V trimmed by 5 bases and J by 7 bases, 6 bases remained unmatched. The CDR3 runs to 16 residues. CDR3 sequence: CASSQGQGARNSPLHL. Written as DNA, the CDR3 is TGTGCCAGCAGTCAGGGACAGGGGGCGCGGAATTCACCCCTCCACCTT.

This clonotype was detected many times. The chain couples TRBV6-6 to TRBJ1-5, with D perhaps matching TRBD1 (6 bases). Trimming stripped 6 bases from V and 9 bases from J, with 18 bases between. Germline V lookup: CDR1 MNHNY, CDR2 SVGAGI (reference sequence). This CDR3 is built from 14 residues. The CDR3 region is CASSRQGPESPQHF. The CDR3 bases are TGTGCCAGCAGCCGTCAGGGGCCCGAGTCGCCCCAGCATTTT.

This clonotype has more than one count but fewer than ten. CDR3 bases: TGCAGTGCTGATAGACTAGCGGGAAGCACAGATACGCAGTATTTT. Translation: CSADRLAGSTDTQYF. The chain has TRBV20-1 and TRBJ2-3; 11 bases are a match to TRBD2. The germline gives CDR1 DFQATT, CDR2 SNEGSKA (reference sequence). This CDR3 has 15 residues. The ends lost 5 bases at V and 0 bases at J; junction bases unmatched: 4.

V gene TRBV12-3 or TRBV12-4 combines with J gene TRBJ2-2; no reliable D call. The CDR3 is 14 amino acids. The V gene lost 3 bases and the J gene lost 7 bases, with 12 bases spanning the gap. The DNA for the CDR3 is TGTGCCAGCAGTTTGAGTTTCATGGGCGGGGAGCTGTTTTTT. Translated: CASSLSFMGGELFF.

This clonotype occurred once. J is TRBJ2-5 and V is TRBV5-1; 9 bases are a match to TRBD1. The V gene end was trimmed by 5 bases and the J gene end by 9 bases; junction bases not matched to a gene: 17. This CDR3 comprises 16 residues. Per the germline V gene, CDR1 is SGHRS and CDR2 is YFSETQ. The CDR3, as DNA: TGCGCCAGCAGAAAAACCGGGACAGGGTCGGGGAGGGCCCAGTACTTC. Protein product: CASRKTGTGSGRAQYF.

The chain links TRBV12-3 or TRBV12-4 to TRBJ1-5; D gene ambiguous. V was clipped by 5 bases and J by 5 bases, with 10 bases between them. The CDR3 totals 13 residues. CDR3 sequence: CASSLQDDQPQHF. CDR3 in DNA: TGTGCCAGCAGTCTACAAGATGATCAGCCCCAGCATTTT.

This clonotype has only a few counts. The chain joins TRBV18 to TRBJ2-1, with TRBD2 identical over 8 bases. J lost 5 bases, V lost 6 bases, and 9 bases had no gene match. Germline CDR1 reads KGHSH; CDR2 reads LQKENI. The CDR3 runs 15 residues. For the CDR3, the DNA is TGTGCCAGCTCGCCGCGAGCGGGGGACAACAATGAGCAGTTCTTC. Translated, it gives CASSPRAGDNNEQFF.

The chain uses TRBV12-3 or TRBV12-4 and TRBJ1-1; tentatively, D is TRBD1 (5 bases). This CDR3 contains 16 residues. V lost 0 bases and J lost 7, with 18 bases in between. The CDR3 region is CASSLAVSGQGVEAFF. CDR3 bases: TGTGCCAGCAGTTTAGCGGTATCGGGGCAAGGGGTTGAAGCTTTCTTT.

The chain joins TRBV29-1 to TRBJ2-3; D not certain. In germline, CDR1 is SQVTM, CDR2 ANQGSEA. The CDR3 length is 13 residues. Trimming took 4 bases from V and 0 from J, leaving 8 bases between them. The CDR3 region has the DNA TGCAGCGTTGCCCCAAAGAGCACAGATACGCAGTATTTT. Translated: CSVAPKSTDTQYF.

The table lists this clonotype with a few counts. The chain employs TRBV6-6 and TRBJ2-5; D ambiguous. Between the trimmed V and J ends, which lost 6 bases and 11 bases, there was a span of 16 bases. There are 12 residues in the CDR3. In germline, CDR1 is MNHNY, CDR2 SVGAGI (reference sequence). The CDR3 region is CASSPTSTPQYF. DNA of the CDR3: TGTGCCAGCAGCCCCACCAGTACACCTCAGTACTTC.

The chain joins TRBV11-2 to TRBJ2-1; TRBD2 aligns across 8 bases. This CDR3 has 17 residues. Germline V CDR1 and CDR2: SGHAT, FQNNGV. With 0 bases clipped from V and 5 bases from J, the junction kept 9 bases outside the gene matches. The DNA for the CDR3 is TGTGCCAGCAGCTTAGATAGGGGACTAGTTTCCCACAATGAGCAGTTCTTC. It codes for CASSLDRGLVSHNEQFF. The full variable domain, in which reference TRBV11-2 and TRBJ2-1 provide the parts outside the CDR3, is EAGVAQSPRYKIIEKRQSVAFWCNPISGHATLYWYQQILGQGPKLLIQFQNNGVVDDSQLPKDRFSAERLKGVDSTLKIQPAKLEDSAVYLCASSLDRGLVSHNEQFFGPGTRLTVL.

This clonotype was counted at least ten times. The chain couples TRBV10-2 to TRBJ1-6; D gene ambiguous. Germline V gene lookup returns CDR1 WSHSY and CDR2 SAAADI. V lost 7 bases and J lost 6, with 13 bases in between. This CDR3 has 14 residues. In DNA form, the CDR3 reads TGCGCCAGCACAACGGGTGCGGGTAATTCACCCCTCCACTTT. Translated: CASTTGAGNSPLHF.

The table lists this clonotype with a few counts. The chain combines TRBV29-1 with TRBJ1-2, with D tentatively TRBD1 (5 bases). The CDR3 is 13 amino acids. Germline CDR1 SQVTM, CDR2 ANQGSEA. Trimming left V 6 bases short and J 6 bases short, with 17 bases between. The CDR3 DNA reads TGCAGCGTCGCCCCCCGACAGACACATGGCTACACCTTC. Translated, it gives CSVAPRQTHGYTF.

This clonotype was seen only a few times. The V gene is TRBV3-1, the J gene TRBJ1-5; D is possibly TRBD1 (5 bases). Trimming took 0 bases from V and 4 from J, leaving 13 bases between them. The CDR3 sequence is 16 residues long. The germline V gene encodes CDR1 LGHDT and CDR2 YNNKEL (reference sequence). For the CDR3, the DNA is TGTGCCAGCAGCCAAGATTCCCAGGGTTTAAATCAGCCCCAGCATTTT. Encoded protein: CASSQDSQGLNQPQHF.

This clonotype was seen only a few times. The chain combines TRBV7-9 with TRBJ2-7; D unclear. The CDR3 is 12 residues long. Trimming left V 1 base short and J 7 bases short, with 8 bases between. CDR1 is SEHNR, CDR2 FQNEAQ, per germline (reference sequence). The CDR3 DNA reads TGTGCCAGCAGCTTAGTCTCAGGAGAGCAGTACTTC. Residues: CASSLVSGEQYF.

This clonotype was seen a handful of times. The chain joins TRBV3-1 to TRBJ2-1; D gene uncertain. The CDR3 length is 14 residues. Trimming stripped 0 bases from V and 5 bases from J, with 8 bases between. Germline V gene sequence: CDR1 LGHDT, CDR2 YNNKEL (reference sequence). The CDR3 nucleotides read TGTGCCAGCAGCCAAGATAGACTGGACAATGAGCAGTTCTTC. This gives the protein CASSQDRLDNEQFF.

This sequence joins TRBV20-1 and TRBJ2-1; TRBD1 agrees at 9 bases. This CDR3 has 15 amino acids. Trimming removed 0 bases from V and 8 bases from J; junction bases left unmatched: 8. Germline loops: CDR1 DFQATT, CDR2 SNEGSKA (reference sequence). The CDR3 protein is CSARDWGQGGDEQFF. The DNA for the CDR3 is TGCAGTGCTAGAGATTGGGGACAGGGAGGGGATGAGCAGTTCTTC.

In this sample, this clonotype turned up many times. The chain uses TRBV9 and TRBJ2-1; D is undetermined. V was trimmed by 0 bases and J by 0 bases, leaving 7 bases between them. The germline V gene has CDR1 SGDLS and CDR2 YYNGEE. This CDR3 contains 15 residues. The CDR3 here is CASSVGVGSYNEQFF. The CDR3 DNA sequence: TGTGCCAGCAGCGTAGGGGTTGGCTCCTACAATGAGCAGTTCTTC.

This clonotype was counted a few times. The rearrangement joins TRBV5-5 to TRBJ1-2; D is ambiguous. Germline values: CDR1 SGHKS, CDR2 YYEKEE (reference sequence). Trimming removed 1 base at V and 8 bases at J, with 12 bases between. This CDR3 comprises 13 residues. The CDR3 DNA reads as TGTGCCAGCAGCTTGTGGCTTGTGGGGGGCTACACCTTC. This translates into CASSLWLVGGYTF.